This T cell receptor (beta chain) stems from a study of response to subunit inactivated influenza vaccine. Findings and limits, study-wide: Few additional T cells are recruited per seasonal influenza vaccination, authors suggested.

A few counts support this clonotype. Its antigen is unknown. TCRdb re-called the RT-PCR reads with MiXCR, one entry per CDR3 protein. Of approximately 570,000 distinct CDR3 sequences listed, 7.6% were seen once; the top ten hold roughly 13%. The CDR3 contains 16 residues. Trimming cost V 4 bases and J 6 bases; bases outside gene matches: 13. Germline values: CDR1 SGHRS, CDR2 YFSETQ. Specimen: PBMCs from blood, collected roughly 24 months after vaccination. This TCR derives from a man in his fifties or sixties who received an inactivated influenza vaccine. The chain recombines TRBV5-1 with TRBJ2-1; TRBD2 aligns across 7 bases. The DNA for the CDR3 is TGCGCCAGCAGCGAACCTACTAGCGCGCCCTTCAATGAGCAGTTCTTC. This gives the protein CASSEPTSAPFNEQFF.